A selection of T cell receptor beta chains follows, all from one sample in a study of identifying expanded T cells in peripheral blood. Some clones are missing from TCRdb's copy, which holds only in-frame ones; the method was immunoSEQ multiplex PCR. The sample yields 70,000 to 100,000 clones, around 89% seen once. The sequencing sample was made of blood. The receptors were gathered from a person aged 18 to 69 in good health. Each CDR3 is given with its conserved first and last residue. The D gene is left open where the match is weak. Not every row has a clone size; where given, it reads once, few, many or a size class.

cdr3_aa	cdr3_nt	clone_size	d_call	v_call	j_call
CASRETTGTGELFF	TGTGCCAGTAGGGAGACCACAGGGACCGGGGAGCTGTTTTTT	-	-	TRBV19	TRBJ2-2
CASSFTRGGNQPQHF	TGTGCCAGCAGTTTTACCCGTGGGGGGAATCAGCCCCAGCATTTT	-	-	TRBV27	TRBJ1-5
CASSGPSPLSYNEQFF	TGTGCCAGCAGTGGGCCCAGCCCTCTTTCCTACAATGAGCAGTTCTTC	once	-	TRBV2	TRBJ2-1
CASSLAARNYEQYF	TGTGCCAGCAGCTTAGCGGCCAGGAACTACGAGCAGTACTTC	-	-	TRBV11-2	TRBJ2-7
CASSDPELGVGYNEQFF	TGTGCCAGTAGTGATCCAGAACTGGGGGTAGGTTACAATGAGCAGTTCTTC	-	-	TRBV19	TRBJ2-1
CASSLNSGNTIYF	TGTGCCAGCAGTTTAAACTCTGGAAACACCATATATTTT	-	-	TRBV28	TRBJ1-3
CASSLGNRGWDEKLFF	TGTGCCAGCAGCTTGGGAAACAGGGGATGGGATGAAAAACTGTTTTTT	-	TRBD1	TRBV5-6	TRBJ1-4
CASSLLGGNTEAFF	TGTGCCAGCAGCCTCCTAGGGGGGAACACTGAAGCTTTCTTT	-	-	TRBV6-5	TRBJ1-1
CASRQQGYTEAFF	TGTGCCAGCAGGCAACAGGGGTACACTGAAGCTTTCTTT	-	TRBD1	TRBV13	TRBJ1-1
CASSLSVAGGETQYF	TGTGCCAGCAGTTTATCGGTGGCGGGTGGAGAGACCCAGTACTTC	-	-	TRBV27	TRBJ2-5
CASSEATSGGAEQYF	TGTGCCAGCAGTGAAGCGACTAGCGGGGGGGCCGAGCAGTACTTC	-	TRBD2	TRBV6-1	TRBJ2-7
CASGQESSGANVLTF	TGTGCCAGCGGACAGGAGAGCTCTGGGGCCAACGTCCTGACTTTC	-	TRBD1	TRBV7-2	TRBJ2-6
CASSEEGSGANVLTF	TGTGCCAGCAGTGAAGAGGGCTCTGGGGCCAACGTCCTGACTTTC	-	-	TRBV2	TRBJ2-6
CASSTAGDTYNEQFF	TGTGCCAGCAGCACAGCGGGGGATACCTACAATGAGCAGTTCTTC	-	TRBD2	TRBV13	TRBJ2-1
CASSSYSGTNYGYTF	TGTGCCAGCAGTTCCTACTCAGGGACTAACTATGGCTACACCTTC	-	-	TRBV28	TRBJ1-2
CASSQDLTAAQYF	TGTGCCAGCAGCCAAGATCTCACTGCGGCGCAGTATTTT	-	-	TRBV11-2	TRBJ2-3
CASSGTPLSTDTQYF	TGCGCCAGCAGTGGCACACCCCTTAGCACAGATACGCAGTATTTT	-	-	TRBV5-1	TRBJ2-3
CASSYRSGLEGYTF	TGTGCCAGTAGTTACAGGTCTGGACTGGAGGGCTACACCTTC	-	-	TRBV19	TRBJ1-2
CASSEWGTEYNEQFF	TGTGCCAGCAGCGAATGGGGGACAGAGTACAATGAGCAGTTCTTC	-	TRBD1	TRBV7-9	TRBJ2-1
CASSTGGANTEAFF	TGTGCCAGCAGCACAGGGGGCGCGAACACTGAAGCTTTCTTT	-	TRBD1	TRBV7-9	TRBJ1-1
CASSAYRGLGTEAFF	TGTGCCAGCAGCGCGTACAGGGGGCTAGGCACTGAAGCTTTCTTT	-	TRBD1	TRBV9	TRBJ1-1
CASTDSGGGIYEQYF	TGTGCCAGCACCGACTCAGGGGGGGGCATCTACGAGCAGTACTTC	once	-	TRBV6-5	TRBJ2-7
CASRRLATNTGELFF	TGTGCCAGCAGACGACTAGCGACGAACACCGGGGAGCTGTTTTTT	-	TRBD2	TRBV6-6	TRBJ2-2
CATSRDVTVITEAFF	TGTGCCACCAGCAGAGATGTAACCGTGATCACTGAAGCTTTCTTT	-	-	TRBV15	TRBJ1-1
CASSSVRGAYEQYF	TGCGCCAGCAGCTCCGTTCGGGGGGCGTACGAGCAGTACTTC	-	-	TRBV5-1	TRBJ2-7
CASSQRSPERGTTYEQYF	TGTGCCAGCAGCCAGAGATCACCTGAGCGGGGGACTACCTACGAGCAGTACTTC	-	TRBD2	TRBV4-2	TRBJ2-7
CASSRPGNIGDSYNSPLHF	TGTGCCAGCAGCAGACCGGGAAACATCGGGGACTCCTATAATTCACCCCTCCACTTT	-	-	TRBV21-1	TRBJ1-6
CASSLMIDNQETQYF	TGTGCCAGCAGCTTAATGATAGACAACCAAGAGACCCAGTACTTC	once	-	TRBV7-2	TRBJ2-5
CAISPGTSGGQETQYF	TGTGCCATCAGCCCCGGGACTAGCGGGGGGCAAGAGACCCAGTACTTC	-	TRBD2	TRBV10-3	TRBJ2-5
CASSYRQPNTEAFF	TGTGCCAGCAGCTATAGACAGCCGAACACTGAAGCTTTCTTT	-	-	TRBV11-1	TRBJ1-1
CASSQGTGGAETQYF	TGCGCCAGCAGCCAAGGGACAGGGGGCGCAGAGACCCAGTACTTC	few	TRBD1	TRBV4-3	TRBJ2-5
CASSPLAGGTDTQYF	TGTGCCAGCAGCCCACTAGCGGGGGGAACAGATACGCAGTATTTT	-	TRBD2	TRBV7-2	TRBJ2-3
CASSLGQGLNTEAFF	TGTGCCAGCAGCTTAGGACAGGGCCTGAACACTGAAGCTTTCTTT	-	TRBD1	TRBV5-6	TRBJ1-1
CASSPGMNTEAFF	TGCGCCAGCAGCCCCGGGATGAACACTGAAGCTTTCTTT	-	-	TRBV5-1	TRBJ1-1
CASSQDWGQPVSEAFF	TGCGCCAGCAGCCAAGATTGGGGACAGCCAGTTTCTGAAGCTTTCTTT	-	TRBD1	TRBV4-3	TRBJ1-1